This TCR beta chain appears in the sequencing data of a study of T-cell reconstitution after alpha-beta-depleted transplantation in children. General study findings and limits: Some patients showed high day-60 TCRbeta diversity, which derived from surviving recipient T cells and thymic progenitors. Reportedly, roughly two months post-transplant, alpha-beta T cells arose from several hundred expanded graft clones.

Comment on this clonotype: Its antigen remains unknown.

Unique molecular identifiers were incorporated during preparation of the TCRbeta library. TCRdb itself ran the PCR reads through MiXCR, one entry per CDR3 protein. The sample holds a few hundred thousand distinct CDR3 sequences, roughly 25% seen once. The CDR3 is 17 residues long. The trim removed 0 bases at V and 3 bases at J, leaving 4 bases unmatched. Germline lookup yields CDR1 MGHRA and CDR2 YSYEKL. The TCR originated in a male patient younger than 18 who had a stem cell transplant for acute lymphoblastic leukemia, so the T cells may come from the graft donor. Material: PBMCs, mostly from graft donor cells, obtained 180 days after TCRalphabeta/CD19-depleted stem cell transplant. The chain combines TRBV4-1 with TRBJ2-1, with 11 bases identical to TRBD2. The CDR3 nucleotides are TGCGCCAGCAGCCAAGATTGGGGGACTAGCGGCTACAATGAGCAGTTCTTC. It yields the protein CASSQDWGTSGYNEQFF.